A selection of T cell receptor beta chains follows, all from one sample in a study of PD-1 blockade in classical Hodgkin lymphoma. Sequencing was performed with immunoSEQ multiplex PCR; in TCRdb, only in-frame clones are kept and a portion is missing. The table lists around 26,000 clones, roughly 80% of them singletons. The source was CD4+ T cells from blood, collected before the fourth cycle of nivolumab. The receptors shown here come from a human donor with classical Hodgkin lymphoma. CDR3s include the opening cysteine and the closing phenylalanine or tryptophan. Fields, in order: D gene, V gene, J gene, clone size, CDR3 protein, CDR3 DNA. D genes are given only for firm matches. Not all rows give a size; the values are once, few, many and, for expanded clones, a class.

d_gene: TRBD1
v_gene: TRBV19
j_gene: TRBJ1-1
abundance: NA
CDR3aa: CASSPRTGVGTEAFF
CDR3nt: TGTGCCAGTAGTCCTCGGACAGGGGTAGGCACTGAAGCTTTCTTT

d_gene: NA
v_gene: TRBV19
j_gene: TRBJ1-2
abundance: NA
CDR3aa: CASTTTATNYGYTF
CDR3nt: TGTGCCAGTACTACCACAGCCACTAACTATGGCTACACCTTC

d_gene: TRBD2
v_gene: TRBV7-9
j_gene: TRBJ2-5
abundance: NA
CDR3aa: CASSSGTSGGSETQYF
CDR3nt: TGTGCCAGCAGCTCTGGGACTAGCGGGGGGTCTGAGACCCAGTACTTC

d_gene: TRBD2
v_gene: TRBV5-1
j_gene: TRBJ2-7
abundance: NA
CDR3aa: CASSGGTRSEQYF
CDR3nt: TGCGCCAGCAGCGGCGGGACTAGGAGCGAGCAGTACTTC

d_gene: NA
v_gene: TRBV18
j_gene: TRBJ1-6
abundance: few
CDR3aa: CASSPENSPLHF
CDR3nt: TGTGCCAGCTCACCGGAGAATTCACCCCTCCACTTT

d_gene: NA
v_gene: TRBV29-1
j_gene: TRBJ1-3
abundance: NA
CDR3aa: CSVDSGGDGNTIYF
CDR3nt: TGCAGCGTTGACTCAGGAGGTGATGGAAACACCATATATTTT

d_gene: NA
v_gene: TRBV7-9
j_gene: TRBJ2-3
abundance: NA
CDR3aa: CASSLVYEASGTDTQYF
CDR3nt: TGTGCCAGCAGCTTAGTTTACGAGGCTAGCGGCACAGATACGCAGTATTTT

d_gene: NA
v_gene: TRBV14
j_gene: TRBJ2-3
abundance: NA
CDR3aa: CASSHAGGSLTDTQYF
CDR3nt: TGTGCCAGCAGCCATGCTGGCGGCTCTCTCACAGATACGCAGTATTTT

d_gene: TRBD1
v_gene: TRBV7-2
j_gene: TRBJ2-1
abundance: NA
CDR3aa: CASSNRDRYNEQFF
CDR3nt: TGTGCCAGCAGCAATCGGGACAGATACAATGAGCAGTTCTTC

d_gene: TRBD2
v_gene: TRBV19
j_gene: TRBJ2-1
abundance: NA
CDR3aa: CASSPGGLGSEQFF
CDR3nt: TGTGCCAGTAGTCCGGGGGGGCTCGGGAGTGAGCAGTTCTTC

d_gene: NA
v_gene: TRBV10-3
j_gene: TRBJ1-2
abundance: NA
CDR3aa: CAISYSDSGGGYTF
CDR3nt: TGTGCCATCAGCTATTCCGACAGTGGTGGTGGCTACACCTTC

d_gene: TRBD1
v_gene: TRBV7-2
j_gene: TRBJ1-4
abundance: NA
CDR3aa: CASSLDRGQEKLFF
CDR3nt: TGTGCCAGCAGCTTAGACAGGGGTCAGGAAAAACTGTTTTTT

d_gene: NA
v_gene: TRBV7-2
j_gene: TRBJ2-7
abundance: NA
CDR3aa: CASSLVEGGEQYF
CDR3nt: TGTGCCAGCAGCTTAGTTGAGGGCGGCGAGCAGTACTTC

d_gene: TRBD1
v_gene: TRBV18
j_gene: TRBJ1-3
abundance: NA
CDR3aa: CASSEGDSTSGNTIYF
CDR3nt: TGTGCCAGCTCGGAAGGGGACAGTACCTCTGGAAACACCATATATTTT

d_gene: TRBD2
v_gene: TRBV6-6
j_gene: TRBJ2-3
abundance: NA
CDR3aa: CASRPGLAGSDTQYF
CDR3nt: TGTGCCAGCAGGCCGGGACTAGCGGGGTCAGATACGCAGTATTTT

d_gene: TRBD1
v_gene: TRBV15
j_gene: TRBJ1-6
abundance: NA
CDR3aa: CATSGQSSSESPLHF
CDR3nt: TGTGCCACATCGGGACAGTCGAGCTCGGAATCACCCCTCCACTTT

d_gene: NA
v_gene: TRBV5-5
j_gene: TRBJ2-1
abundance: NA
CDR3aa: CATGPLGGYNEQFF
CDR3nt: TGTGCCACCGGGCCGCTCGGGGGTTACAATGAGCAGTTCTTC

d_gene: TRBD1
v_gene: TRBV27
j_gene: TRBJ1-3
abundance: NA
CDR3aa: CASSKGQGENTIYF
CDR3nt: TGTGCCAGCAGCAAGGGACAGGGCGAAAACACCATATATTTT

d_gene: NA
v_gene: TRBV4-3
j_gene: TRBJ2-3
abundance: NA
CDR3aa: CASSLLRGPDTQYF
CDR3nt: TGCGCCAGCAGCCTACTGCGGGGCCCAGATACGCAGTATTTT

d_gene: NA
v_gene: TRBV11-3
j_gene: TRBJ2-1
abundance: few
CDR3aa: CASSPPPASSYNEQFF
CDR3nt: TGTGCCAGCAGCCCCCCCCCGGCCAGCTCCTACAATGAGCAGTTCTTC

d_gene: TRBD1
v_gene: TRBV7-6
j_gene: TRBJ1-6
abundance: few
CDR3aa: CASSLGGRGGRNSPLHF
CDR3nt: TGTGCCAGCAGCTTAGGGGGCAGGGGGGGAAGAAATTCACCCCTCCACTTT

d_gene: TRBD2
v_gene: TRBV7-6
j_gene: TRBJ2-5
abundance: NA
CDR3aa: CASSLFTGGGQETQYF
CDR3nt: TGTGCCAGCAGCTTATTTACTGGCGGGGGGCAAGAGACCCAGTACTTC

d_gene: NA
v_gene: TRBV29-1
j_gene: TRBJ1-2
abundance: NA
CDR3aa: CSVEDPVANYGYTF
CDR3nt: TGCAGCGTTGAAGATCCAGTTGCTAACTATGGCTACACCTTC

d_gene: NA
v_gene: TRBV5-1
j_gene: TRBJ1-4
abundance: NA
CDR3aa: CASSLALGNEKLFF
CDR3nt: TGCGCCAGCAGCTTGGCCTTAGGAAATGAAAAACTGTTTTTT

d_gene: TRBD1
v_gene: TRBV10-3
j_gene: TRBJ1-2
abundance: once
CDR3aa: CAITIPGQGGDGYTF
CDR3nt: TGTGCCATCACTATTCCGGGACAGGGCGGGGATGGCTACACCTTC

d_gene: NA
v_gene: TRBV18
j_gene: TRBJ2-1
abundance: NA
CDR3aa: CASSIVDNEQFF
CDR3nt: TGTGCCAGCTCAATAGTCGACAATGAGCAGTTCTTC

d_gene: NA
v_gene: TRBV6-5
j_gene: TRBJ2-3
abundance: NA
CDR3aa: CASRNTGTDTQYF
CDR3nt: TGTGCCAGCAGGAACACAGGGACAGATACGCAGTATTTT

d_gene: NA
v_gene: TRBV6-5
j_gene: TRBJ1-1
abundance: NA
CDR3aa: CASSLGHPRTEAFF
CDR3nt: TGTGCCAGCAGCCTTGGACACCCCCGCACTGAAGCTTTCTTT

d_gene: NA
v_gene: TRBV7-2
j_gene: TRBJ2-3
abundance: once
CDR3aa: CASSLGASTDTQYF
CDR3nt: TGTGCCAGCAGCTTAGGGGCCAGCACAGATACGCAGTATTTT

d_gene: TRBD1
v_gene: TRBV5-1
j_gene: TRBJ2-7
abundance: NA
CDR3aa: CASSRIGQGYSYEQYF
CDR3nt: TGCGCCAGCAGCCGAATCGGACAGGGTTACTCCTACGAGCAGTACTTC

d_gene: TRBD2
v_gene: TRBV25-1
j_gene: TRBJ2-5
abundance: NA
CDR3aa: CASSRSGGSGETQYF
CDR3nt: TGTGCCAGCAGTAGAAGCGGGGGTAGTGGAGAGACCCAGTACTTC

d_gene: TRBD2
v_gene: TRBV11-1
j_gene: TRBJ2-5
abundance: once
CDR3aa: CASSLERGWETQYF
CDR3nt: TGTGCCAGCAGCTTAGAGCGGGGATGGGAGACCCAGTACTTC